These 20 T cell receptor beta chains were all obtained from the same sample, sequenced in a study of control samples from healthy donors and cancer patients. The method was immunoSEQ multiplex PCR; TCRdb's version includes in-frame clones alone and lacks a portion of them. The sample shows approximately 100,000 clones, about 91% of them seen only once. Sequencing was performed on blood. The receptor set was obtained from a man younger than 45 in good health.

This chain links TRBV3-1 (or the pseudogene TRBV3-2) with TRBJ1-4; D is unresolved. Germline V gene lookup returns CDR1 LGHDT and CDR2 YNNKEL (reference sequence). The CDR3 sequence is 13 residues long. Trimming pared 3 bases from V and 8 bases from J, leaving 10 bases between. This CDR3 reads CASSHGREEKLFF. DNA for the CDR3: TGTGCCAGCAGCCATGGGAGGGAAGAAAAACTGTTTTTT.

A single count supports this clone. The chain couples TRBV27 to TRBJ2-2; 9 nucleotides line up with TRBD1. Germline V gene lookup returns CDR1 MNHEY and CDR2 SMNVEV (reference sequence). CDR3 length: 16 residues. The V gene end was trimmed by 7 bases and the J gene end by 0 bases; junction bases not matched to a gene: 6. The CDR3 loop is CASTPRTGANTGELFF. CDR3 nucleotides: TGTGCCAGCACACCTCGGACAGGGGCGAACACCGGGGAGCTGTTTTTT.

This chain uses TRBV29-1 with TRBJ2-3, with no clear D. This CDR3 has 15 residues. Per the germline V gene, CDR1 is SQVTM and CDR2 is ANQGSEA. V dropped 0 bases and J dropped 2 bases, with 12 bases sitting between them. CDR3 DNA: TGCAGCGTTGAAGATCATCGGAGATACACAGATACGCAGTATTTT. It translates to CSVEDHRRYTDTQYF.

The genes are TRBV6-1 and TRBJ2-7; a possible D gene is TRBD2 (5 bases). This CDR3 region has 16 residues. Germline assignment: CDR1 MNHNS and CDR2 SASEGT. V shed 3 bases and J shed 3 bases, with 18 bases lying between them. CDR3 amino acids: CASSDPGNIAFYEQYF. In DNA form, the CDR3 reads TGTGCCAGCAGTGATCCGGGAAATATAGCGTTCTACGAGCAGTACTTC.

CDR3 bases: TGCGCCAGCAGTGGACTGCCTATGGGGCCCCAGCATTTT. Its translation is CASSGLPMGPQHF. The V call is TRBV10-1, the J call TRBJ1-5, with D hard to call. The germline V and J ends were trimmed by 4 bases and 9 bases, with 13 bases remaining between them. Germline lookup yields CDR1 WNHNN and CDR2 SYGVQD (reference sequence). The CDR3 contains 13 residues.

The chain has TRBV24-1 and TRBJ2-1; 13 nucleotides match TRBD2. Germline values: CDR1 KGHDR, CDR2 SFDVKD. This CDR3 is built from 16 residues. V shed 5 bases, J shed 1 base, and the junction held 1 base outside the gene matches. The CDR3 protein is CATSGLAGGSYNEQFF. CDR3 DNA sequence: TGTGCCACCAGTGGACTAGCGGGAGGTTCCTACAATGAGCAGTTCTTC.

The chain joins TRBV28 to TRBJ1-5; TRBD1 matches 9 bases. The germline gives CDR1 MDHEN, CDR2 SYDVKM. After removal of 5 bases from V and 7 bases from J, the junction contained 6 bases not matched to a gene. This CDR3 has 14 residues. CDR3 in amino acids: CASSPRQGEQPQHF. The DNA for the CDR3 is TGTGCCAGCAGTCCAAGACAGGGGGAACAGCCCCAGCATTTT.

The chain combines TRBV5-8 with TRBJ2-2; D is ambiguous. This CDR3 contains 14 residues. V shed 0 bases and J shed 6 bases, with 9 bases lying between them. The germline gives CDR1 SGHTS, CDR2 YDEGEE. The CDR3 sequence: CASSLVMSPGELFF. The DNA for the CDR3 is TGTGCCAGCAGCTTGGTGATGAGTCCCGGGGAGCTGTTTTTT. The full variable domain, rest sourced from reference TRBV5-8 and TRBJ2-2, is EAGVTQSPTHLIKTRGQQATLRCSPISGHTSVYWYQQALGLGLQFLLWYDEGEERNRGNFPPRFSGRQFPNYSSELNVNALELEDSALYLCASSLVMSPGELFFGEGSRLTVL.

Only one count was recorded for this clone. The CDR3 spells CATSGGGTNEKLFF. DNA for the CDR3: TGTGCCACCTCGGGTGGGGGGACTAATGAAAAACTGTTTTTT. J is TRBJ1-4 and V is TRBV28; D may be TRBD1 (5 bases). CDR1 and CDR2 (germline): MDHEN, SYDVKM. The CDR3 extends over 14 amino acids. V lost 10 bases to trimming and J lost 2 bases, with 14 bases between them.

This rearrangement joins TRBV28 to TRBJ1-1; D is unresolved. The CDR3 covers 12 residues. Germline CDR1 MDHEN, CDR2 SYDVKM. The V end lost 4 bases, the J end lost 7 bases, and 10 bases lay between the germline ends. The CDR3 bases are TGTGCCAGCAGTTCACCAGGCATTGAAGCTTTCTTT. It specifies CASSSPGIEAFF.

The chain carries TRBV6-6 and TRBJ1-4; 7 nucleotides agree with TRBD1. The germline CDR1 and CDR2 sequences are MNHNY and SVGAGI (reference sequence). J was trimmed by 4 bases and V by 6 bases; bases with no gene match: 11. This CDR3 spans 16 amino acids. The CDR3 here is CASSSGQQGLNEKLFF. The CDR3, as DNA: TGTGCCAGCAGCTCGGGACAGCAAGGACTTAATGAAAAACTGTTTTTT.

This chain connects TRBV6-5 to TRBJ2-7; 11 positions agree with TRBD1. Per the germline V gene, CDR1 is MNHEY and CDR2 is SVGAGI. The J segment lost 4 bases and the V segment lost 9 bases, leaving 5 bases of the junction unmatched. The CDR3 has 13 residues. In DNA, the CDR3 is TGTGCCAGTAGGACAGGGGGCCCTTACGAGCAGTACTTC. As protein: CASRTGGPYEQYF.

The chain carries TRBV9 and TRBJ2-7; D is undetermined. The V and J ends lost 1 base and 1 base respectively, with 9 bases between them. The germline gives CDR1 SGDLS, CDR2 YYNGEE. This CDR3 is 14 amino acids long. CDR3 sequence reads: CASSVLAVSYEQYF. The CDR3 nucleotides read TGTGCCAGCAGCGTACTGGCTGTTTCCTACGAGCAGTACTTC.

The V call is TRBV24-1, the J call TRBJ1-1; no reliable D call. V shed 5 bases and J shed 4 bases, with 10 bases lying between them. CDR1 and CDR2 (germline): KGHDR, SFDVKD. The CDR3 sequence is 13 residues long. The CDR3 here is CATSVSGSTEAFF. In DNA form, the CDR3 reads TGTGCCACCAGTGTCTCGGGCTCCACTGAAGCTTTCTTT.

This clone was recorded a few times. The CDR3 DNA reads TGTGCCAGCAGCGTTCTAGCGGGAGATACCCGTGAGCAGTTCTTC. Translating it yields CASSVLAGDTREQFF. The V call is TRBV9, the J call TRBJ2-1; 10 bases map to TRBD2. The trim removed 2 bases at V and 9 bases at J, leaving 8 bases unmatched. This CDR3 spans 15 amino acids. Germline loops: CDR1 SGDLS, CDR2 YYNGEE.

CDR3 DNA: TGTGCCAGCAGCCAAGGGGGGGCTAAACGGGACTTAAGTTTCTATGGCTACACCTTC. Protein sequence: CASSQGGAKRDLSFYGYTF. The chain links TRBV4-2 to TRBJ1-2; D may be TRBD1 (6 bases). Looked up from germline, CDR1 is LGHNA and CDR2 is YNFKEQ. CDR3 length: 19 amino acids. The V end lost 1 base, the J end lost 4 bases, and 25 bases lay between the germline ends.

The V and J genes are TRBV5-1 and TRBJ2-7, with 8 bases aligning to TRBD2. V lost 0 bases and J lost 5; bases outside the gene matches: 4. The CDR3 length is 14 residues. Germline loops: CDR1 SGHRS, CDR2 YFSETQ. The CDR3 loop reads CASSLGLAPNEQYF. The CDR3 DNA sequence: TGCGCCAGCAGCTTGGGACTAGCGCCCAACGAGCAGTACTTC.

V and J are TRBV5-6 and TRBJ1-1; unclear D gene. Trimming took 5 bases from V and 4 from J, leaving 15 bases between them. Looked up from germline, CDR1 is SGHDT and CDR2 is YYEEEE. The CDR3 length is 14 residues. CDR3: CASSNDPEGTEAFF. The CDR3, as DNA: TGTGCCAGCAGTAACGACCCAGAGGGCACTGAAGCTTTCTTT.

The rearrangement joins TRBV27 to TRBJ2-7; no firm D call. Germline values: CDR1 MNHEY, CDR2 SMNVEV (reference sequence). Deletions cut 1 base from V and 2 bases from J, with 9 bases between. The CDR3 contains 14 residues. The CDR3 here is CASSLYGDPYEQYF. DNA for the CDR3: TGTGCCAGCAGTTTATATGGCGACCCCTACGAGCAGTACTTC.

The chain combines TRBV15 with TRBJ2-3; a weak D match, TRBD2 (6 bases). V was clipped by 1 base and J by 2 bases, with 10 bases between them. Germline V gene lookup returns CDR1 LNHNV and CDR2 YYDKDF (reference sequence). The CDR3 loop spans 15 amino acids. The CDR3: CATSRAGEVTDTQYF. The CDR3 DNA reads as TGTGCCACCAGCAGAGCGGGAGAGGTCACAGATACGCAGTATTTT.